The 14 T cell receptor delta chains below all came from one sample that was sequenced in a study of gamma-delta T cells after stem cell transplantation. TCRdb re-identified clones in the RT-PCR reads via CATT. The data hold over 7,500 delta-chain clones, with less than 15% observed a single time. Material: gamma-delta T cells. The receptors here all came from a human donor. It is not recorded whose cells these are; they may come from a transplant donor.

Of note for this clone: A much larger clone sits a single nucleotide away, making a read error possible. The V and J genes are TRDV2 and TRDJ3; 13 nucleotides match TRDD3. In germline, CDR1 is GEAIGNYY, CDR2 EKD. The CDR3 length is 19 residues. CDR3 sequence: CACDVLGDTSSWGTRQMFF. The CDR3 DNA reads as TGTGCCTGTGACGTACTGGGGGATACGAGCTCCTGGGGCACCCGACAGATGTTTTTC.

This clone came up a few times. The genes are TRDV1 and TRDJ1; possibly TRDD2 for D (9 bases). The CDR3 length is 23 residues. Between the trimmed V and J ends, which lost 1 base and 0 bases, there was a span of 33 bases. The germline gives CDR1 TSWWSYY, CDR2 QGS. The CDR3 is CALGEQPRLPTVWGTSYTDKLIF. The CDR3, as DNA: TGTGCTCTTGGGGAACAGCCCCGCCTTCCTACGGTCTGGGGGACTTCATACACCGATAAACTCATCTTT.

By sample share, this clone is large. V usage is TRDV2 and J usage is TRDJ1; the match to TRDD3 covers 10 bases. V lost 1 base, J lost 4 bases, and 8 bases stayed unmatched. Per germline, CDR1 GEAIGNYY and CDR2 EKD. The CDR3 is 16 amino acids. The CDR3 loop is CACDTGDTKGFDKLIF. CDR3 bases: TGTGCCTGTGACACGGGGGATACGAAGGGCTTCGATAAACTCATCTTT.

This clone is medium-sized within its sample. The genes are TRDV1 and TRDJ1; D might be TRDD2 (6 bases). The CDR3 has 15 residues. The germline V gene has CDR1 TSWWSYY and CDR2 QGS. The V end lost 1 base, the J end lost 6 bases, and 15 bases lay between the germline ends. CDR3 amino acids: CALGEPLLPSNKLIF. CDR3 in DNA: TGTGCTCTTGGGGAACCCCTCCTTCCCTCTAATAAACTCATCTTT.

This clone was seen only a few times. V and J are TRDV1 and TRDJ3; 10 nucleotides agree with TRDD3. Trimming cost V 1 base and J 0 bases; bases outside gene matches: 18. The CDR3 has 24 amino acids. CDR1 is TSWWSYY and CDR2 is QGS in the germline V gene. In DNA form, the CDR3 reads TGTGCTCTTGGGGAACAGGGCCCGATCCTACTGGGGGATGATAGCTCCTGGGACACCCGACAGATGTTTTTC. Encoded protein: CALGEQGPILLGDDSSWDTRQMFF.

In the case of this clone: This clone may be a read error of a much larger clone one base away. This sequence joins TRDV1 and TRDJ3; the match to TRDD3 covers 11 bases. CDR1 is TSWWSYY, CDR2 QGS, per germline. V gave up 5 bases and J gave up 0 bases; unmatched junction bases: 3. CDR3 length: 18 amino acids. CDR3 sequence reads: CALGHTGGYSWDTRQMFF. The CDR3 nucleotides are TGTGCTCTTGGGCATACTGGGGGATACTCCTGGGACACCCGACAGATGTTTTTC.

Comment on this clone: This likely came from a read error, as a far larger clone is one base away. This rearrangement joins TRDV2 to TRDJ1, with TRDD3 matching over 9 bases. The CDR3 length is 14 residues. Germline assignment: CDR1 GEAIGNYY and CDR2 EKD. The CDR3 loop reads CACDVLGDTDKPIF. CDR3 DNA: TGTGCCTGTGACGTACTGGGGGACACCGATAAACCCATCTTT.

This clone was counted between two and nine times. The chain uses TRDV2 and TRDJ3, with TRDD3 matching 13 bases. Germline CDR1 and CDR2: GEAIGNYY and EKD. The J segment lost 1 base and the V segment lost 4 bases, leaving 12 bases of the junction unmatched. This CDR3 region has 21 residues. CDR3 DNA sequence: TGTGCCTGTGATCCTGTTACTGGGGGATACGCTGTTTCCTGGGACACCCGACAGATGTTTTTC. Translated: CACDPVTGGYAVSWDTRQMFF.

As for this clone: This could be a read error, since a much larger clone is one nucleotide away. The sample holds other DNA sequences that translate to the same CDR3. The J gene is TRDJ1, the V gene TRDV2; 9 bases are a match to TRDD3. The germline V gene encodes CDR1 GEAIGNYY and CDR2 EKD. CDR3 length: 19 residues. The CDR3 loop reads CACDRLYWGRQPYTDKLIF. The CDR3 DNA reads as TGTGCCTGTGACCGTCTTTACTGGGGGAGACAGCCGTACACAGATAAACTCATCTTT.

This clone is classed as medium-sized. The chain recombines TRDV2 with TRDJ2, with 13 bases aligning to TRDD3. The V segment lost 3 bases and the J segment 4 bases; nucleotides outside the gene matches: 13. Per germline, CDR1 GEAIGNYY and CDR2 EKD. This CDR3 is built from 19 residues. CDR3 coding DNA: TGTGCCTGTGACTTTATCCCTTACTGGGGGATACGCGGGACAGCACAACTCTTCTTT. As protein: CACDFIPYWGIRGTAQLFF.

This clone was seen a few times. This chain joins TRDV1 and TRDJ3, with TRDD3 matching over 9 bases. Germline assignment: CDR1 TSWWSYY and CDR2 QGS. The V segment lost 1 base and the J segment 0 bases; nucleotides outside the gene matches: 13. The CDR3 covers 22 residues. The CDR3 here is CALGERKLLGDQISWDTRQMFF. In DNA, the CDR3 is TGTGCTCTTGGGGAACGCAAGTTACTGGGGGACCAAATCTCCTGGGACACCCGACAGATGTTTTTC.

This clone is medium-sized. The chain recombines TRDV1 with TRDJ1; D may be TRDD3 (6 bases). The CDR3 sequence is 16 residues long. The germline V gene encodes CDR1 TSWWSYY and CDR2 QGS. V shed 5 bases and J shed 7 bases, with 23 bases lying between them. DNA for the CDR3: TGTGCTCTTGGGCCCTGGCCTTTGGCGGGGGAGCTTAAACTCATCTTT. This translates into CALGPWPLAGELKLIF.

There are a few counts of this clone. Given a much more abundant clone one base away, this may be a read error. The chain combines TRDV2 with TRDJ3, with TRDD3 matching 12 bases. The length of the CDR3 is 20 residues. Per the germline V gene, CDR1 is GEAIGNYY and CDR2 is EKD. This chain's CDR3 is CAYDLLSTGGYPWDTRQMFF. In DNA form, the CDR3 reads TGTGCCTATGACCTCCTCTCTACTGGGGGATACCCCTGGGACACCCGACAGATGTTTTTC.

This clone is labeled as medium-sized. One end of the junction does not line up with germline, which may come from a read error. Other DNA sequences of this sample code for an identical CDR3. V and J are TRDV2 and TRDJ3; TRDD3 is a possible D gene (5 bases). CDR1 is GEAIGNYY and CDR2 is EKD in the germline V gene. CDR3 size: 17 residues. The CDR3 DNA is TGTGCCTGTGACACGTCTATATTCTCCTGGGACACTCGACAGATGTTTTTC. This sequence encodes CACDTSIFSWDTRQMFF.